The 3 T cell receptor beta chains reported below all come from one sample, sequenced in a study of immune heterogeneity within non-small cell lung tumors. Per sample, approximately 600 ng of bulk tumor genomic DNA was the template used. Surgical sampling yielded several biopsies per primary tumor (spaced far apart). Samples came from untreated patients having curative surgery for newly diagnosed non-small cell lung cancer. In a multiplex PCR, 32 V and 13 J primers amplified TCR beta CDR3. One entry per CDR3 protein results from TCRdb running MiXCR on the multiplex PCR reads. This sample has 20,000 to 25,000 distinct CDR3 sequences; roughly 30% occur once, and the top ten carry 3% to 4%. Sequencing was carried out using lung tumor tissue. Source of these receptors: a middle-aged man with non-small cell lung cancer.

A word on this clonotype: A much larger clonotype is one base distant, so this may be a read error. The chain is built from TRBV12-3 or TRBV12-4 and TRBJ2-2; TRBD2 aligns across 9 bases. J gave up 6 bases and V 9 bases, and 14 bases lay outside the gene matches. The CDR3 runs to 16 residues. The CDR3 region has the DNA TGTGCCAGAAGTAAGGCCTTAGCGGGAGCGGCCGGGGAGCTGTTTTTT. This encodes CARSKALAGAAGELFF.

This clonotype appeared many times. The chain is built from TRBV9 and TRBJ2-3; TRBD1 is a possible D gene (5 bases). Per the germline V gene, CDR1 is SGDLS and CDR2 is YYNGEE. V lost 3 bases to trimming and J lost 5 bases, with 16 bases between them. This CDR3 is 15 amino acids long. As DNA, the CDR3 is TGTGCCAGCAGCGGTGAACCGACAGCCTTAGATACGCAGTATTTT. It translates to CASSGEPTALDTQYF.

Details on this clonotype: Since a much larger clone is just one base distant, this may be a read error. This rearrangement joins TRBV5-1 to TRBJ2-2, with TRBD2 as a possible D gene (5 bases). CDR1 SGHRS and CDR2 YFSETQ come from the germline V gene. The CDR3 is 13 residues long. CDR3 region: CVSSLTSTGELFF. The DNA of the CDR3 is TGCGTCAGCAGCCTAACTAGCACCGGGGAGCTGTTTTTT.